The TCR beta chain under discussion was sequenced for a study of blood T cell repertoires in COVID-19. V lost 2 bases, J lost 3 bases, and 10 bases lay in between. The CDR3 has 14 amino acids. The germline V gene encodes CDR1 SEHNR and CDR2 FQNEAQ (reference sequence). Some clones are missing from TCRdb's copy, which holds only in-frame ones; the method was immunoSEQ multiplex PCR. There are around 270,000 clones in the sample; over 80% occur only once, and over 2.5% lies in the top ten. In terms of age and location, participants ranged from roughly 18 to 89 years and lived in about two dozen US areas. Exposed volunteers were people who met a COVID-19 case within 2 weeks before study entry.

This TCR was recovered from a woman aged 40 to 50 who had been exposed to COVID-19. The chain recombines TRBV7-9 with TRBJ1-1; D uncertain. The source material was PBMCs or T cells enriched from blood (not recorded which). The CDR3 sequence: CASSLRPEDTEAFF. In DNA form, the CDR3 reads TGTGCCAGCAGCTTAAGACCGGAGGACACTGAAGCTTTCTTT.